The 21 T cell receptor beta chains below come from one sample, sequenced in a study of CD8 T cells in Susac syndrome. The RNA, roughly 0.45 to 1 ug, was put through reverse transcription using random hexamers. From the immunoSEQ multiplex PCR reads, TCRdb called clonotypes with MiXCR, one entry per CDR3 protein. The profile shows over 150,000 distinct CDR3 sequences, just under 95% of them singletons. The specimen was CD4+ T cells from PBMCs. The receptors were sampled from a human donor with Susac syndrome.

The chain joins TRBV2 to TRBJ2-5; unclear D gene. V was shortened by 4 bases and J by 5 bases, with 11 bases between the two germline ends. From germline, CDR1 is SNHLY and CDR2 FYNNEI. The CDR3 has 13 residues. In DNA, the CDR3 is TGTGCCAGCAGTGTCCGAGTGAGGGAGACCCAGTACTTC. Translating gives CASSVRVRETQYF. Drawing the rest from reference TRBV2 and TRBJ2-5, the complete variable domain is EPEVTQTPSHQVTQMGQEVILRCVPISNHLYFYWYRQILGQKVEFLVSFYNNEISEKSEIFDDQFSVERPDGSNFTLKIRSTKLEDSAMYFCASSVRVRETQYFGPGTRLLVL.

CDR3: CASSLGDISYGYTF. The CDR3 nucleotides read TGTGCCAGCAGCTTAGGGGACATTTCCTATGGCTACACCTTC. This chain connects TRBV7-9 to TRBJ1-2; D is possibly TRBD1 (6 bases). Germline V lookup: CDR1 SEHNR, CDR2 FQNEAQ (reference sequence). The ends were cut back, 1 base at V and 4 bases at J, with 10 bases in the middle. The CDR3 is 14 residues long.

This chain joins TRBV7-9 and TRBJ2-1; 8 nucleotides agree with TRBD1. The CDR3 extends over 16 amino acids. V was clipped by 5 bases and J by 2 bases; unmatched bases: 8. CDR1 is SEHNR, CDR2 FQNEAQ, per germline (reference sequence). The CDR3 is CASSPTGVGAYNEQFF. The DNA for the CDR3 is TGTGCCAGCAGCCCGACAGGGGTCGGCGCCTACAATGAGCAGTTCTTC.

The chain recombines TRBV19 with TRBJ1-5; D gene uncertain. This CDR3 comprises 12 residues. In germline, CDR1 is LNHDA, CDR2 SQIVND (reference sequence). Trimming removed 8 bases from V and 5 bases from J, with 10 bases in between. The CDR3 protein is CASRLLDQPQHF. The CDR3 bases are TGTGCCAGTCGACTCCTTGATCAGCCCCAGCATTTT.

The chain employs TRBV20-1 and TRBJ2-1; the D is unclear. Germline V gives CDR1 DFQATT, CDR2 SNEGSKA (reference sequence). Trimming removed 3 bases from V and 3 bases from J, with 3 bases in between. The CDR3 is 11 amino acids. CDR3 nucleotide sequence: TGCAGTGCTAGCCTCTACAATGAGCAGTTCTTC. The encoded protein is CSASLYNEQFF.

The chain employs TRBV5-1 and TRBJ1-3, with D maybe TRBD1 (5 bases). The V gene lost 0 bases and the J gene lost 0 bases, with 10 bases spanning the gap. The germline gives CDR1 SGHRS, CDR2 YFSETQ. There are 16 residues in the CDR3. CDR3 sequence reads: CASSLDGTVSGNTIYF. In DNA form, the CDR3 reads TGCGCCAGCAGCTTGGATGGGACTGTCTCTGGAAACACCATATATTTT.

The CDR3 bases are TGCGCCAGCAGCTTTGACAGGGGGAACACTGAAGCTTTCTTT. Residues: CASSFDRGNTEAFF. V gene TRBV5-1 combines with J gene TRBJ1-1; 8 bases map to TRBD1. J gave up 1 base and V 2 bases, and 1 base lay outside the gene matches. CDR3 length equals 14 residues. Germline V gene sequence: CDR1 SGHRS, CDR2 YFSETQ.

The V call is TRBV6-5, the J call TRBJ1-2; the D gene is possibly TRBD1 (5 bases). The length of the CDR3 is 14 residues. Trimming removed 5 bases at V and 4 bases at J, with 14 bases between. In germline, CDR1 is MNHEY, CDR2 SVGAGI. CDR3 DNA sequence: TGTGCCAGCAGTCTTAGGGGAGGCGGCTATGGCTACACCTTC. Its translation is CASSLRGGGYGYTF.

V is TRBV30 and J is TRBJ1-1; D is ambiguous. This CDR3 has 11 amino acids. Germline CDR1 and CDR2: GTSNPN and SVGIG (reference sequence). Trimming shortened V by 7 bases and J by 1 base, and 7 bases separated the two germline ends. The CDR3 DNA reads TGTGCCTTTGAGAGGAACACTGAAGCTTTCTTT. Residues: CAFERNTEAFF. The whole variable domain, filled in from reference TRBV30 and TRBJ1-1, reads SQTIHQWPATLVQPVGSPLSLECTVEGTSNPNLYWYRQAAGRGLQLLFYSVGIGQISSEVPQNLSASRPQDRQFILSSKKLLLSDSGFYLCAFERNTEAFFGQGTRLTVV.

The V gene is TRBV20-1, the J gene TRBJ1-4, with D unclear. This CDR3 region has 16 residues. Trimming left V 7 bases short and J 0 bases short, with 18 bases between. Germline assignment: CDR1 DFQATT and CDR2 SNEGSKA (reference sequence). Here the CDR3 reads CSVTRGAGSTNEKLFF. The CDR3 DNA is TGCAGTGTGACCCGGGGTGCCGGTTCAACTAATGAAAAACTGTTTTTT.

The J gene is TRBJ2-1, the V gene TRBV27, with unresolved D. Germline CDR1 MNHEY, CDR2 SMNVEV (reference sequence). The CDR3 covers 15 residues. Trimming removed 6 bases from V and 4 bases from J, with 16 bases in between. The CDR3 nucleotides are TGTGCCAGCAGACGGAGCCCGGCGCGATACAATGAGCAGTTCTTC. It encodes CASRRSPARYNEQFF.

This clonotype was seen once. The chain uses TRBV18 and TRBJ1-2; TRBD1 might be the D (5 bases). Trimming took 3 bases from V and 3 from J, leaving 8 bases between them. This CDR3 region has 13 residues. CDR1 is KGHSH and CDR2 is LQKENI in the germline V gene. The CDR3 region is CASSPSGDYGYTF. DNA for the CDR3: TGTGCCAGCTCACCGTCGGGGGACTATGGCTACACCTTC.

The chain joins TRBV7-8 to TRBJ2-5, with 9 bases matching TRBD1. The CDR3 is 17 residues long. V shed 2 bases and J 1 base; nucleotides not matched to a gene: 8. Germline V gives CDR1 SGHVS, CDR2 FQNEAQ. CDR3 DNA: TGTGCCAGCAGCTTATGGGATACAGGGGGCTTCCAAGAGACCCAGTACTTC. Translation gives CASSLWDTGGFQETQYF.

The gene calls are TRBV12-3 or TRBV12-4 and TRBJ2-3, with a weak D call TRBD2 (5 bases). The CDR3 length is 13 residues. V gave up 6 bases and J gave up 6 bases, with 13 bases separating them. The DNA for the CDR3 is TGTGCCAGCAGCCCCGATCAGCGGGATACGCAGTATTTT. Translating gives CASSPDQRDTQYF.

CDR3 sequence: CAWSLGTAKGDEQYF. In DNA, the CDR3 is TGTGCCTGGAGTTTGGGGACAGCCAAAGGTGACGAGCAGTACTTC. J is TRBJ2-7 and V is TRBV30; the match to TRBD1 covers 7 bases. CDR3 length: 15 residues. With 2 bases clipped from V and 5 bases from J, the junction kept 12 bases outside the gene matches. Germline V lookup: CDR1 GTSNPN, CDR2 SVGIG (reference sequence). The whole variable domain, remainder taken from reference TRBV30 and TRBJ2-7, is SQTIHQWPATLVQPVGSPLSLECTVEGTSNPNLYWYRQAAGRGLQLLFYSVGIGQISSEVPQNLSASRPQDRQFILSSKKLLLSDSGFYLCAWSLGTAKGDEQYFGPGTRLTVT.

This chain connects TRBV19 to TRBJ1-5; D uncertain. Germline-derived CDR1 and CDR2 are LNHDA and SQIVND (reference sequence). Trimming removed 8 bases at V and 3 bases at J, with 8 bases between. This CDR3 comprises 12 residues. The CDR3 DNA reads TGTGCCAGTCGACTCATCAATCAGCCCCAGCATTTT. Encoded protein: CASRLINQPQHF.

This chain links TRBV28 with TRBJ2-7; maybe TRBD1 (6 bases). The germline V gene encodes CDR1 MDHEN and CDR2 SYDVKM. V was shortened by 4 bases and J by 2 bases, with 15 bases between the two germline ends. The CDR3 runs 15 residues. CDR3 in DNA: TGTGCCAGCAGTTCGGGCCCGACAGGAACCTACGAGCAGTACTTC. This encodes CASSSGPTGTYEQYF.

The genes are TRBV28 and TRBJ2-3; D remains ambiguous. The germline gives CDR1 MDHEN, CDR2 SYDVKM. V was clipped by 6 bases and J by 2 bases, with 9 bases between them. CDR3 size: 13 residues. CDR3 residues: CASSQFNTDTQYF. In DNA form, the CDR3 reads TGTGCCAGCAGCCAATTCAACACAGATACGCAGTATTTT. Supplemented by reference TRBV28 and TRBJ2-3, the full variable domain reads DVKVTQSSRYLVKRTGEKVFLECVQDMDHENMFWYRQDPGLGLRLIYFSYDVKMKEKGDIPEGYSVSREKKERFSLILESASTNQTSMYLCASSQFNTDTQYFGPGTRLTVL.

This chain uses TRBV30 with TRBJ1-5, with TRBD1 matching 9 bases. Unmatched junction bases numbered 4, after V lost 3 bases and J lost 1 base. Germline CDR1 GTSNPN, CDR2 SVGIG (reference sequence). This CDR3 contains 15 residues. CDR3 bases: TGTGCCTGGAGCCGGGACAGGGAAAGCAATCAGCCCCAGCATTTT. Its translation: CAWSRDRESNQPQHF.

This chain uses TRBV28 with TRBJ2-3, with D perhaps TRBD1 (5 bases). The CDR3 consists of 14 residues. CDR1 is MDHEN, CDR2 SYDVKM, per germline. V lost 6 bases, J lost 4 bases, and 14 bases lay in between. The CDR3 region is CASRIREGADTQYF. The CDR3 region has the DNA TGTGCCAGCAGGATAAGGGAAGGGGCAGATACGCAGTATTTT.

The chain is built from TRBV11-2 and TRBJ2-7; either TRBD1 or TRBD2 may supply D (5 bases each). Germline CDR1 and CDR2: SGHAT and FQNNGV. The V and J ends lost 2 bases and 0 bases respectively, with 23 bases between them. The CDR3 is 19 residues long. CDR3 sequence (DNA): TGTGCCAGCAGCTTATTCCCCTTTAAGCTGAGGGACGGCTCCTACGAGCAGTACTTC. Its translation: CASSLFPFKLRDGSYEQYF.